One sample yielded the 20 T cell receptor beta chains listed below, sequenced in a study of blood T cell repertoires in COVID-19. TCRdb's table, derived via immunoSEQ multiplex PCR, lists solely in-frame clones and lacks some. The data contain roughly 230,000 clones, 80% to 90% of them singletons. The sample consisted of peripheral blood. Receptors were obtained from a man between 35 and 55 years old with acute or convalescent COVID-19.

Written as DNA, the CDR3 is TGTGCCAGCAGGGTCCGACAGGGTTGGGATACTGAAGCTTTCTTT. It codes for CASRVRQGWDTEAFF. The genes are TRBV2 and TRBJ1-1; TRBD1 aligns across 7 bases. Germline-derived CDR1 and CDR2 are SNHLY and FYNNEI. This CDR3 comprises 15 residues. The V and J ends lost 6 bases and 5 bases, in that order; junction bases with no gene match: 12.

The V and J genes are TRBV5-1 and TRBJ1-2, with D possibly TRBD1 on 5 matching bases. V was clipped by 7 bases and J by 4 bases, with 23 bases between them. The CDR3 extends over 16 amino acids. Germline-derived CDR1 and CDR2 are SGHRS and YFSETQ. The CDR3 nucleotides are TGCGCCAGCGGCTCAACCGGGGAGGGGCTGGGCTATGGCTACACCTTC. Encoded protein: CASGSTGEGLGYGYTF. The variable domain in full, with the rest retrieved from reference TRBV5-1 and TRBJ1-2, is KAGVTQTPRYLIKTRGQQVTLSCSPISGHRSVSWYQQTPGQGLQFLFEYFSETQRNKGNFPGRFSGRQFSNSRSEMNVSTLELGDSALYLCASGSTGEGLGYGYTFGSGTRLTVV.

The chain recombines TRBV19 with TRBJ2-3; D call uncertain. With 8 bases removed from V and 4 bases from J, the gap between germline ends came to 7 bases. Germline CDR1 is LNHDA and CDR2 is SQIVND (reference sequence). This CDR3 is 11 amino acids long. The CDR3: CASSLADTQYF. The CDR3, as DNA: TGTGCCAGTTCTTTAGCAGATACGCAGTATTTT.

V and J are TRBV15 and TRBJ2-7; 7 bases align to TRBD2. The CDR3 covers 15 residues. Per germline, CDR1 LNHNV and CDR2 YYDKDF (reference sequence). V shed 0 bases and J 7 bases; nucleotides not matched to a gene: 9. The CDR3 protein is CATSRDRQRGAEQYF. For the CDR3, the DNA is TGTGCCACCAGCAGAGATAGGCAGCGGGGTGCGGAGCAGTACTTC.

The chain carries TRBV5-1 and TRBJ1-1, with 7 bases that match TRBD1. CDR1 is SGHRS, CDR2 YFSETQ, per germline. The CDR3 is 14 residues long. V trimming: 4 bases; J trimming: 1 base; junction bases outside the gene matches: 4. CDR3 protein: CASSPGDRNTEAFF. The CDR3 DNA sequence: TGCGCCAGCAGCCCAGGGGACAGGAACACTGAAGCTTTCTTT.

The chain links TRBV11-3 to TRBJ2-1, with TRBD2 matching 7 bases. Germline-derived CDR1 and CDR2 are SGHNT and YENEEA. The CDR3 is made up of 14 amino acids. The V segment lost 4 bases and the J segment 9 bases; nucleotides outside the gene matches: 9. The CDR3 coding sequence is TGTGCCAGCAGCTCCTCTCATGGGGGGGGTGAGCAGTTCTTC. Translation: CASSSSHGGGEQFF.

V usage is TRBV6-2 or TRBV6-3 and J usage is TRBJ2-5, with 10 bases aligning to TRBD1. Per germline, CDR1 MNHEY and CDR2 SVGEGT. The CDR3 extends over 15 amino acids. V dropped 4 bases and J dropped 4; count of bases not matched to a gene: 6. The CDR3 reads CASSSPGTGVETQYF. The CDR3 nucleotides read TGTGCCAGCAGTTCCCCCGGGACAGGGGTAGAGACCCAGTACTTC.

The chain is built from TRBV14 and TRBJ1-1, with unresolved D. CDR1 is SGHDN, CDR2 FVKESK, per germline. Trimming took off 2 bases at V and 0 bases at J, with 4 bases between the two ends. The CDR3 totals 13 residues. CDR3 nucleotides: TGTGCCAGCAGCCAATCCGTGAACACTGAAGCTTTCTTT. Translation gives CASSQSVNTEAFF.

The rearrangement uses TRBV9 and TRBJ1-2, with 8 bases fitting TRBD1. Germline loops: CDR1 SGDLS, CDR2 YYNGEE. V lost 3 bases and J lost 0; bases outside the gene matches: 4. The CDR3 runs to 15 residues. This CDR3 reads CASSATGAANYGYTF. The CDR3 DNA is TGTGCCAGCAGCGCGACAGGGGCGGCTAACTATGGCTACACCTTC.

CDR3 sequence (DNA): TGCAGTCAGCGCCATAGCAATCAGCCCCAGCATTTT. Translation gives CSQRHSNQPQHF. The V call is TRBV29-1, the J call TRBJ1-5; D uncertain. The V gene's germline CDR1 is SQVTM and CDR2 ANQGSEA. The CDR3 has 12 residues.

This chain joins TRBV11-1 and TRBJ2-1; D is perhaps TRBD1 (6 bases). The CDR3 runs 16 residues. In germline, CDR1 is SGHAT, CDR2 FQDESV (reference sequence). Trimming cost V 3 bases and J 3 bases, with 15 bases left between them. CDR3 sequence: CASSFSGVRLYNEQFF. Written as DNA, the CDR3 is TGTGCCAGCAGCTTCTCAGGGGTCCGGCTCTACAATGAGCAGTTCTTC.

This rearrangement joins TRBV3-1 (or the pseudogene TRBV3-2) to TRBJ1-5, with D possibly being TRBD1 (5 bases). Germline V gene data show CDR1 as LGHDT and CDR2 as YNNKEL (reference sequence). Trimming left V 0 bases short and J 7 bases short, with 10 bases between. The CDR3 consists of 14 residues. CDR3 DNA sequence: TGTGCCAGCAGCCAAGAGCAGGGAAGGCAGCCCCAGCATTTT. Translated, it gives CASSQEQGRQPQHF.

The chain employs TRBV18 and TRBJ2-3; 7 positions match TRBD1. The J segment lost 3 bases and the V segment lost 3 bases, leaving 12 bases of the junction unmatched. This CDR3 comprises 17 residues. Germline V CDR1 and CDR2: KGHSH, LQKENI. As DNA, the CDR3 is TGTGCCAGCTCACCCCCGTCACAGGGGACCGTGACAGATACGCAGTATTTT. Its translation is CASSPPSQGTVTDTQYF.

A single count supports this clone. The chain joins TRBV27 to TRBJ2-3; tentative D call: TRBD1 (6 bases). CDR3 length: 16 amino acids. The germline CDR1 and CDR2 sequences are MNHEY and SMNVEV (reference sequence). Between the trimmed V and J ends, which lost 6 bases and 4 bases, there was a span of 20 bases. The CDR3 reads CASRSSYRERADTQYF. As DNA, the CDR3 is TGTGCCAGCAGATCTTCCTACAGGGAAAGAGCAGATACGCAGTATTTT.

The rearrangement joins TRBV5-6 to TRBJ2-7; D is unresolved. CDR1 is SGHDT and CDR2 is YYEEEE in the germline V gene. There are 14 residues in the CDR3. The V and J ends lost 0 bases and 2 bases respectively, with 9 bases between them. The CDR3 DNA reads TGTGCCAGCAGCTTGGGGGTCACAGCCTACGAGCAGTACTTC. Protein: CASSLGVTAYEQYF. The whole variable domain, remainder taken from reference TRBV5-6 and TRBJ2-7, is DAGVTQSPTHLIKTRGQQVTLRCSPKSGHDTVSWYQQALGQGPQFIFQYYEEEERQRGNFPDRFSGHQFPNYSSELNVNALLLGDSALYLCASSLGVTAYEQYFGPGTRLTVT.

This clone was counted a few times. The chain joins TRBV5-5 to TRBJ1-4; 9 bases fit TRBD1. The CDR3 loop spans 15 amino acids. V shed 3 bases and J 7 bases; nucleotides not matched to a gene: 7. Germline lookup yields CDR1 SGHKS and CDR2 YYEKEE (reference sequence). The CDR3: CASSSGTGWIEKLFF. DNA for the CDR3: TGTGCCAGCAGCTCCGGGACAGGGTGGATTGAAAAACTGTTTTTT.

The rearrangement uses TRBV6-5 and TRBJ2-7, with TRBD2 matching 10 bases. The CDR3 length is 15 residues. The ends lost 8 bases at V and 0 bases at J; junction bases unmatched: 7. The germline V gene has CDR1 MNHEY and CDR2 SVGAGI. The CDR3 DNA reads as TGTGCCAGCTGCAACCCTAGCGGGGGCTCCTACGAGCAGTACTTC. It specifies CASCNPSGGSYEQYF.

V usage is TRBV19 and J usage is TRBJ1-2; 7 nucleotides agree with TRBD1. CDR1 LNHDA and CDR2 SQIVND come from the germline V gene (reference sequence). V shed 3 bases, J shed 3 bases, and the junction held 13 bases outside the gene matches. The CDR3 length is 17 residues. CDR3 in DNA: TGTGCCAGTAGTATCTCAGCACAGGGGTATTCCGACTATGGCTACACCTTC. Its translation: CASSISAQGYSDYGYTF. Variable domain in full (rest from reference TRBV19 and TRBJ1-2): DGGITQSPKYLFRKEGQNVTLSCEQNLNHDAMYWYRQDPGQGLRLIYYSQIVNDFQKGDIAEGYSVSREKKESFPLTVTSAQKNPTAFYLCASSISAQGYSDYGYTFGSGTRLTVV.

This chain joins TRBV18 and TRBJ1-3; D is undetermined. CDR1 and CDR2 (germline): KGHSH, LQKENI. V dropped 6 bases and J dropped 4 bases, with 10 bases sitting between them. This CDR3 comprises 13 residues. CDR3 in amino acids: CASSPTQGNTIYF. Written as DNA, the CDR3 is TGTGCCAGCTCCCCCACTCAAGGAAACACCATATATTTT.

The chain recombines TRBV9 with TRBJ2-3, with TRBD2 identical over 7 bases. V lost 0 bases and J lost 4; bases outside the gene matches: 5. The CDR3 runs 15 residues. Looked up from germline, CDR1 is SGDLS and CDR2 is YYNGEE. CDR3 region: CASSVGNGGSDTQYF. The CDR3 DNA sequence: TGTGCCAGCAGCGTAGGTAACGGGGGGTCAGATACGCAGTATTTT. The full variable domain, in which reference TRBV9 and TRBJ2-3 provide the parts outside the CDR3, is DSGVTQTPKHLITATGQRVTLRCSPRSGDLSVYWYQQSLDQGLQFLIQYYNGEERAKGNILERFSAQQFPDLHSELNLSSLELGDSALYFCASSVGNGGSDTQYFGPGTRLTVL.